The rows below give T cell receptor beta chains drawn from one sample of a study of T cell responses to AZD1222 COVID-19 vaccine. Profiled with immunoSEQ multiplex PCR; TCRdb holds only in-frame clones, not every one. The sample contains over 130,000 clones, around 90% of which appear only once. Sequenced material: peripheral blood, taken 28 days after the second AZD1222 dose. Source of these receptors: an adult who received the AZD1222 COVID-19 vaccine. CDR3s include the opening cysteine and the closing phenylalanine or tryptophan. Each record gives: clone size, J gene, V gene, D gene, CDR3 protein, CDR3 DNA. The D gene is left open where the match is weak. A row's size may be missing; if present it is once, few, many or a size class.

-	TRBJ2-3	TRBV5-1	-	CASSNLDRGLNTDTQYF	TGCGCCAGCAGCAACTTAGACAGGGGACTAAACACAGATACGCAGTATTTT
few	TRBJ1-5	TRBV19	TRBD1	CASTWDSDQPQHF	TGTGCCAGTACCTGGGACAGCGATCAGCCCCAGCATTTT
-	TRBJ2-1	TRBV5-4	TRBD2	CASSPGLAGEDEQFF	TGTGCCAGCAGCCCGGGACTAGCGGGAGAGGATGAGCAGTTCTTC
-	TRBJ2-1	TRBV10-3	TRBD2	CAIRQPSGGYNEQFF	TGTGCCATCAGGCAACCTAGCGGAGGCTACAATGAGCAGTTCTTC
few	TRBJ2-7	TRBV10-3	-	CATRGRQGNEQYF	TGTGCCACCCGGGGGAGACAGGGTAACGAGCAGTACTTC
few	TRBJ1-4	TRBV6-5	-	CASSRGGATNEKLFF	TGTGCCAGCAGCCGGGGGGGAGCAACTAATGAAAAACTGTTTTTT
-	TRBJ1-2	TRBV5-1	TRBD1	CASSLQGAEGYTF	TGCGCCAGCAGCTTACAGGGGGCCGAGGGCTACACCTTC
-	TRBJ2-7	TRBV6-1	-	CASSMWAGYEQYF	TGTGCCAGCAGTATGTGGGCGGGCTACGAGCAGTACTTC
few	TRBJ1-1	TRBV3-1/TRBV3-2	-	CASSPLRAGNTEAFF	TGTGCCAGCAGCCCACTCAGGGCCGGGAACACTGAAGCTTTCTTT
-	TRBJ1-3	TRBV2	-	CASNNFGGGSGNTIYF	TGTGCCAGCAATAACTTTGGAGGGGGCTCTGGAAACACCATATATTTT
once	TRBJ1-1	TRBV12-3/TRBV12-4	-	CASSLGKNTEAFF	TGTGCCAGCAGTTTAGGGAAGAACACTGAAGCTTTCTTT
-	TRBJ1-1	TRBV14	-	CASSQVPRTEAFF	TGTGCCAGCAGCCAAGTCCCAAGAACTGAAGCTTTCTTT
-	TRBJ1-5	TRBV20-1	-	CSASGGRGGLNQPQHF	TGCAGTGCTAGTGGCGGTCGGGGGGGGCTCAATCAGCCCCAGCATTTT
-	TRBJ2-3	TRBV6-1	-	CASSEIGDTQYF	TGTGCCAGCAGTGAGATAGGGGATACGCAGTATTTT
-	TRBJ1-1	TRBV6-5	TRBD1	CASRLTGGDTEAFF	TGTGCCAGCAGACTAACAGGGGGGGACACTGAAGCTTTCTTT
-	TRBJ2-3	TRBV6-2/TRBV6-3	-	CASSFPLTTDTQYF	TGTGCCAGCAGTTTTCCCCTAACTACAGATACGCAGTATTTT
few	TRBJ2-5	TRBV28	-	CASSPVLQETQYF	TGTGCCAGCAGCCCTGTACTTCAAGAGACCCAGTACTTC
-	TRBJ2-1	TRBV3-1/TRBV3-2	-	CASSPGRGEQFF	TGTGCCAGCAGCCCCGGAAGGGGTGAGCAGTTCTTC
-	TRBJ1-5	TRBV19	-	CASSIIDSHNQPQHF	TGTGCCAGTAGTATAATAGACAGTCATAATCAGCCCCAGCATTTT
-	TRBJ1-1	TRBV10-3	-	CATFDSLEAFF	TGTGCCACTTTCGACTCCCTAGAGGCTTTCTTT
-	TRBJ2-7	TRBV15	TRBD1	CATSRDPRDRQYEQYF	TGTGCCACCAGCAGAGATCCCCGGGACAGGCAATACGAGCAGTACTTC
-	TRBJ1-1	TRBV5-4	TRBD1	CASSLYRGLTEAFF	TGTGCCAGCAGCTTGTACAGGGGGCTTACTGAAGCTTTCTTT
-	TRBJ1-2	TRBV30	TRBD1	CARDRVDGYTF	TGTGCCCGGGACAGGGTGGATGGCTACACCTTC
-	TRBJ1-4	TRBV28	TRBD1	CASSLGQGFREKLFF	TGTGCCAGCAGTTTGGGACAGGGCTTTCGGGAAAAACTGTTTTTT